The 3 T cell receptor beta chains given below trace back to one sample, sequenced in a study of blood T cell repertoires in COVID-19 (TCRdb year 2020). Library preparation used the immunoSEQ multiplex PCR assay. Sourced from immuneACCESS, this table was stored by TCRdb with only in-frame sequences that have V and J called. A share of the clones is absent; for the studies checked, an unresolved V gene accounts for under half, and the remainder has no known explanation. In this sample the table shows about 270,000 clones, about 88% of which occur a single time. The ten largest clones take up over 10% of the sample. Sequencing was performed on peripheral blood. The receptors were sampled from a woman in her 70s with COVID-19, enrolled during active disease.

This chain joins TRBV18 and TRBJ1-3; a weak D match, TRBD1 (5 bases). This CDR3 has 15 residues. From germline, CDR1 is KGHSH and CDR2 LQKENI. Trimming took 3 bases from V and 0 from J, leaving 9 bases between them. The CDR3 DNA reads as TGTGCCAGCTCACCGAAGACAGCCTCTGGAAACACCATATATTTT. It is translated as CASSPKTASGNTIYF.

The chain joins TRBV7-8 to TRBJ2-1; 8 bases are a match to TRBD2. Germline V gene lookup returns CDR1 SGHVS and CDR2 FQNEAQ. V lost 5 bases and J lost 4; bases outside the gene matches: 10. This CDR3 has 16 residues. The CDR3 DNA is TGTGCCAGCAGCCTCCTCCGTGCTAGCGGGTACAATGAGCAGTTCTTC. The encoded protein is CASSLLRASGYNEQFF.

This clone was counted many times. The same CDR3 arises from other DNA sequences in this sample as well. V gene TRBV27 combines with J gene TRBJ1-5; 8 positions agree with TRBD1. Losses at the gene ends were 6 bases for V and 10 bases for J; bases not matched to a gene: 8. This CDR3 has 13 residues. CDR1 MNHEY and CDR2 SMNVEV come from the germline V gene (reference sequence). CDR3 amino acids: CASSPDRERPQHF. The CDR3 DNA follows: TGTGCCAGCAGCCCGGACAGGGAACGACCCCAGCATTTT.